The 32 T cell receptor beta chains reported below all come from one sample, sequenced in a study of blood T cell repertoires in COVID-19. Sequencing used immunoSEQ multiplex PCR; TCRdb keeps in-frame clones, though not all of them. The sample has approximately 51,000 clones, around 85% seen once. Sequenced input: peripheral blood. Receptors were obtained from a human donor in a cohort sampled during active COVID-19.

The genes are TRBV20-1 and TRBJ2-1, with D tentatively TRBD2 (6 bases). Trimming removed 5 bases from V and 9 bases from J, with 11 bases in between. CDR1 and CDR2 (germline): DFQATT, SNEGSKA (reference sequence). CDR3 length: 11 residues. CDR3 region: CSAGEVLEQFF. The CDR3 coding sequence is TGCAGTGCTGGGGAGGTACTTGAGCAGTTCTTC.

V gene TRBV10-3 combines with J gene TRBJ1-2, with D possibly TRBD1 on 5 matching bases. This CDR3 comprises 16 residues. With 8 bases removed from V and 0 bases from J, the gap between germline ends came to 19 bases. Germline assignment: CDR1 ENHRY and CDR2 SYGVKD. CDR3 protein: CAILGGQGLANYGYTF. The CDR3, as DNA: TGTGCCATCCTCGGTGGCCAGGGCCTCGCTAACTATGGCTACACCTTC.

CDR3 loop: CASSLQTSGKDTQYF. CDR3 nucleotide sequence: TGTGCCAGCAGCTTACAGACTAGCGGGAAAGATACGCAGTATTTT. The chain carries TRBV7-2 and TRBJ2-3, with TRBD2 matching over 11 bases. V lost 2 bases to trimming and J lost 5 bases; unmatched junction nucleotides: 3. This CDR3 has 15 residues. Germline assignment: CDR1 SGHTA and CDR2 FQGNSA.

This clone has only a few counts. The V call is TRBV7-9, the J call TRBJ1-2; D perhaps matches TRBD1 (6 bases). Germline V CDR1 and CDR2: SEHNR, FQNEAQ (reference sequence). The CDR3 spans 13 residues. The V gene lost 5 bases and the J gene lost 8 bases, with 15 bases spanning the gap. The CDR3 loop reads CASSPRRGYGYTF. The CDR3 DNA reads TGTGCCAGCAGCCCTCGAAGGGGGTACGGCTACACCTTC.

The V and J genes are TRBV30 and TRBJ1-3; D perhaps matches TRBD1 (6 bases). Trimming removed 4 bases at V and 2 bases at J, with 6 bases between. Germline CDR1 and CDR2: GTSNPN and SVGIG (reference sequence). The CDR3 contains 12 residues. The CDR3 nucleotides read TGTGCCTGGAACAGGGCTGGAAACACCATATATTTT. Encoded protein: CAWNRAGNTIYF. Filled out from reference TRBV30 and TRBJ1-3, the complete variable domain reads SQTIHQWPATLVQPVGSPLSLECTVEGTSNPNLYWYRQAAGRGLQLLFYSVGIGQISSEVPQNLSASRPQDRQFILSSKKLLLSDSGFYLCAWNRAGNTIYFGEGSWLTVV.

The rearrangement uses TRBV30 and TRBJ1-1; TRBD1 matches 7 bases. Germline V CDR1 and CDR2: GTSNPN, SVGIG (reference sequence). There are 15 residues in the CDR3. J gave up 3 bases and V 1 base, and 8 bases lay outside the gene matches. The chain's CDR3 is CAWSAFEGADTEAFF. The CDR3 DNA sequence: TGTGCCTGGAGTGCCTTTGAGGGGGCAGACACTGAAGCTTTCTTT.

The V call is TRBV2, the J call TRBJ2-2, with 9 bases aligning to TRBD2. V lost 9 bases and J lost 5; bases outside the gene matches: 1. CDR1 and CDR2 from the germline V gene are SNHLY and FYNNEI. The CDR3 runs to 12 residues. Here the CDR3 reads CASLAGTGELFF. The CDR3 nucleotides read TGTGCCAGTCTAGCGGGGACCGGGGAGCTGTTTTTT.

CDR3 sequence: CASSLEGTGDYEQYF. The CDR3 nucleotides are TGTGCCAGCAGCTTAGAGGGGACAGGGGACTACGAGCAGTACTTC. V gene TRBV11-2 combines with J gene TRBJ2-7; TRBD1 matches at 10 bases. The CDR3 runs 15 residues. J gave up 3 bases and V 0 bases, and 2 bases lay outside the gene matches. The germline V gene has CDR1 SGHAT and CDR2 FQNNGV. The whole variable domain, filled in from reference TRBV11-2 and TRBJ2-7, reads EAGVAQSPRYKIIEKRQSVAFWCNPISGHATLYWYQQILGQGPKLLIQFQNNGVVDDSQLPKDRFSAERLKGVDSTLKIQPAKLEDSAVYLCASSLEGTGDYEQYFGPGTRLTVT.

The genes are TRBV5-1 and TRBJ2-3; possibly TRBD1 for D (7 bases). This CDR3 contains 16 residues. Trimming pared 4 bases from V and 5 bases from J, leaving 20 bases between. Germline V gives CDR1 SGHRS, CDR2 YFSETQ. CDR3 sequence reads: CASSRAGQPPLDTQYF. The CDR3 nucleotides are TGCGCCAGCAGCCGGGCGGGACAGCCCCCCTTAGATACGCAGTATTTT.

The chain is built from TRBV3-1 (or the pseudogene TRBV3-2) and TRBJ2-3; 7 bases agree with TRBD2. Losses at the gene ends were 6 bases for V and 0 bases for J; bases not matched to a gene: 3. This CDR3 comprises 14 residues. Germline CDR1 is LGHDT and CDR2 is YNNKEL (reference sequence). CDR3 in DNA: TGTGCCAGCAGTAAAGCGGGAAGCACAGATACGCAGTATTTT. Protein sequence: CASSKAGSTDTQYF.

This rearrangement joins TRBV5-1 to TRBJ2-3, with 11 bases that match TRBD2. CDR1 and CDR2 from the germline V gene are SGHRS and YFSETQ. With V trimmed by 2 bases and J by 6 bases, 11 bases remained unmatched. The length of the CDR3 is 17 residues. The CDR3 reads CASSFREGLAAGDTQYF. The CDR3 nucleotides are TGCGCCAGCAGCTTCCGGGAGGGACTAGCGGCGGGTGATACGCAGTATTTT.

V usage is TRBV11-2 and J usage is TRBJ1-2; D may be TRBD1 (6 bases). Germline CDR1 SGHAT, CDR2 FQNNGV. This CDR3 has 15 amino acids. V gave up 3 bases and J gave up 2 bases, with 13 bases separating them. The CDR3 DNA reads TGTGCCAGCAGCTTGAGCGGACAGACGAACTATGGCTACACCTTC. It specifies CASSLSGQTNYGYTF.

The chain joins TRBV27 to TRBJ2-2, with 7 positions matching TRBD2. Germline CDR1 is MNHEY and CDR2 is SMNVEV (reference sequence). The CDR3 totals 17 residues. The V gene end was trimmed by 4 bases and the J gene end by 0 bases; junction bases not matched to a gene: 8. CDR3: CASSSRGGLANTGELFF. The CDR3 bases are TGTGCCAGCAGTTCGCGGGGAGGGCTAGCGAACACCGGGGAGCTGTTTTTT.

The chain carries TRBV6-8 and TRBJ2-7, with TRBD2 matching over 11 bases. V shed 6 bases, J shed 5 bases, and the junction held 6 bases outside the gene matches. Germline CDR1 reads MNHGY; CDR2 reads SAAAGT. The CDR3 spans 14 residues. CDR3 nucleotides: TGTGCCAGCAGGATAGCGGGGGGGATAGACGAGCAGTACTTC. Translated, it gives CASRIAGGIDEQYF.

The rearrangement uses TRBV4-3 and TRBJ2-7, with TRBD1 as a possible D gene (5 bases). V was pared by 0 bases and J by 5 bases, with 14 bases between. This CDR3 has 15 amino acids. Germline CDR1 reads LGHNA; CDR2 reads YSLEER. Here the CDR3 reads CASSQDLIRENEQYF. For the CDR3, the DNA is TGCGCCAGCAGCCAAGACTTAATCAGGGAAAACGAGCAGTACTTC.

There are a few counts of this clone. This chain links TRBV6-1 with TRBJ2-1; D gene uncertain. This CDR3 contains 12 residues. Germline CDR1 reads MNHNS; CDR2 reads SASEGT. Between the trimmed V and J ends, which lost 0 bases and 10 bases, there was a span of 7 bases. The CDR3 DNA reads TGTGCCAGCAGTGAAGCGCTGCAGGAGCAGTTCTTC. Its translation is CASSEALQEQFF.

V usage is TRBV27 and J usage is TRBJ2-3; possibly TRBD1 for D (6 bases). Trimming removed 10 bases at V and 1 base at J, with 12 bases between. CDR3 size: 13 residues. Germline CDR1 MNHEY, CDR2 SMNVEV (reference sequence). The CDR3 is CATQGTGTDTQYF. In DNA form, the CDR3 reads TGTGCCACCCAGGGGACCGGCACAGATACGCAGTATTTT.

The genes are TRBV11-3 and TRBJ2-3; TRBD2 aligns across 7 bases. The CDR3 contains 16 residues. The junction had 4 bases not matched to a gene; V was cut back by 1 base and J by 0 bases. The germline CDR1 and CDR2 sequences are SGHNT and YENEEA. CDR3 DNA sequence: TGTGCCAGCAGCTTAGGGGGGGGTGCTAGCACAGATACGCAGTATTTT. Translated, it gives CASSLGGGASTDTQYF.

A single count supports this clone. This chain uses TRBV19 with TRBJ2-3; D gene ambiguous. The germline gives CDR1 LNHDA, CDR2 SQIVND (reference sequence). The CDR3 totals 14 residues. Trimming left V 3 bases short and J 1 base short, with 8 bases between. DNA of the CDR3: TGTGCCAGTAGTATCCTGCAGGGCACAGATACGCAGTATTTT. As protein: CASSILQGTDTQYF.

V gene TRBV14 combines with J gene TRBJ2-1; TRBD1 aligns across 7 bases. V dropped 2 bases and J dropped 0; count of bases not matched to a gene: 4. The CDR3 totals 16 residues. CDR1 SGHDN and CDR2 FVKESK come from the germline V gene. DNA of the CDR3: TGTGCCAGCAGCCAACTAGGGGGCACCTCCTACAATGAGCAGTTCTTC. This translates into CASSQLGGTSYNEQFF.

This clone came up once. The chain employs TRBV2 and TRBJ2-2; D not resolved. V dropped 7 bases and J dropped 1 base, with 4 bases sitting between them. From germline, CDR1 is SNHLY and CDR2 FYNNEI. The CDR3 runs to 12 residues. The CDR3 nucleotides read TGTGCCAGCAACAGGAACACCGGGGAGCTGTTTTTT. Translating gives CASNRNTGELFF.

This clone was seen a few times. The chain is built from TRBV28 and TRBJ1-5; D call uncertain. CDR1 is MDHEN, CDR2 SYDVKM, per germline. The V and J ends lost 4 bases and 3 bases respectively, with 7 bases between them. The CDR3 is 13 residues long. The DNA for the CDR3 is TGTGCCAGCAGTTCATACATCAATCAGCCCCAGCATTTT. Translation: CASSSYINQPQHF.

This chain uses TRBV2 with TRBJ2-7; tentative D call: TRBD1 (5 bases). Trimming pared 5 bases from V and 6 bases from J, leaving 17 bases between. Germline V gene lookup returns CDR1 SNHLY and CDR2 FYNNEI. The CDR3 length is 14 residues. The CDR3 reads CASSPISRQSEQYF. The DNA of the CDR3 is TGTGCCAGCAGTCCTATAAGTAGACAGAGCGAGCAGTACTTC. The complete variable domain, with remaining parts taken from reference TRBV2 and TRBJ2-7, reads EPEVTQTPSHQVTQMGQEVILRCVPISNHLYFYWYRQILGQKVEFLVSFYNNEISEKSEIFDDQFSVERPDGSNFTLKIRSTKLEDSAMYFCASSPISRQSEQYFGPGTRLTVT.

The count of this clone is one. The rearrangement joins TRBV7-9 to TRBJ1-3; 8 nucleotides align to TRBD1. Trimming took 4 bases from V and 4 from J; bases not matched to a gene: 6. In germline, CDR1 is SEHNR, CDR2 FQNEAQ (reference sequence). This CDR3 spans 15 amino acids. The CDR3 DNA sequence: TGTGCCAGCAGCTCTCGGGACAGGCCAGGAAACACCATATATTTT. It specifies CASSSRDRPGNTIYF.

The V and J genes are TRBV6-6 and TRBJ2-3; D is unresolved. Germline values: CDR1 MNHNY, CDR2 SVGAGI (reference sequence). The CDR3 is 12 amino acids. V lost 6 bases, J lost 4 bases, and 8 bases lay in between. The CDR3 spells CASSGSADTQYF. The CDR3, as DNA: TGTGCCAGCAGCGGGTCCGCAGATACGCAGTATTTT.

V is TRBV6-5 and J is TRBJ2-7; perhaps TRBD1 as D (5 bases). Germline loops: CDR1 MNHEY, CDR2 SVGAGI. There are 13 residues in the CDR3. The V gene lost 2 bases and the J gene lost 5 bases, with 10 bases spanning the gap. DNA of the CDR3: TGTGCCAGCAGTTACGCCAGGGCCGACGAGCAGTACTTC. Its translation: CASSYARADEQYF.

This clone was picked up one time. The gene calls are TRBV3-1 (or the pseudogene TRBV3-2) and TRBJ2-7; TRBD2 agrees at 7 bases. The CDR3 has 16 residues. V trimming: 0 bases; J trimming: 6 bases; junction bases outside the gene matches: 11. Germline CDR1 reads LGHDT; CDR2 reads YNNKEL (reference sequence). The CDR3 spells CASSQDFGGSGAEQYF. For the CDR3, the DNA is TGTGCCAGCAGCCAAGATTTCGGGGGGTCGGGTGCCGAGCAGTACTTC.

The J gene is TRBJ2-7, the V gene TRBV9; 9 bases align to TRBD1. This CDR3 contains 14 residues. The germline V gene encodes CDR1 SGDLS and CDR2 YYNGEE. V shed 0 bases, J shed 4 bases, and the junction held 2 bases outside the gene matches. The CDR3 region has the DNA TGTGCCAGCAGCGTAGAGGGACAGGGTTACGAGCAGTACTTC. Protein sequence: CASSVEGQGYEQYF. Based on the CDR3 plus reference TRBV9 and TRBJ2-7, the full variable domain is DSGVTQTPKHLITATGQRVTLRCSPRSGDLSVYWYQQSLDQGLQFLIQYYNGEERAKGNILERFSAQQFPDLHSELNLSSLELGDSALYFCASSVEGQGYEQYFGPGTRLTVT.

DNA for the CDR3: TGTGCCTGGAGTGGACAGGGCCTCTCTGGAAACACCATATATTTT. Protein: CAWSGQGLSGNTIYF. This chain joins TRBV30 and TRBJ1-3; TRBD1 matches 7 bases. Trimming removed 1 base from V and 0 bases from J; junction bases left unmatched: 3. The germline V gene encodes CDR1 GTSNPN and CDR2 SVGIG (reference sequence). The CDR3 extends over 15 amino acids.

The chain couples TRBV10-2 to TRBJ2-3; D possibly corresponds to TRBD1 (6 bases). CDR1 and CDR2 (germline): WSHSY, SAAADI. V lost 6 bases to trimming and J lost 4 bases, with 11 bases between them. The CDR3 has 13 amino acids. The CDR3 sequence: CASSNGQPDTQYF. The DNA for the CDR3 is TGCGCCAGCAGCAACGGACAGCCAGATACGCAGTATTTT.

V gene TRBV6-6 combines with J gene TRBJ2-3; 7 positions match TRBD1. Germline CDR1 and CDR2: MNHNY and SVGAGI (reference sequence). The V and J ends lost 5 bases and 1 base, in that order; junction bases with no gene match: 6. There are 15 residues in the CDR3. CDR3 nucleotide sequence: TGTGCCAGCAGTCGAGGACAGGCCCGCACAGATACGCAGTATTTT. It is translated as CASSRGQARTDTQYF.

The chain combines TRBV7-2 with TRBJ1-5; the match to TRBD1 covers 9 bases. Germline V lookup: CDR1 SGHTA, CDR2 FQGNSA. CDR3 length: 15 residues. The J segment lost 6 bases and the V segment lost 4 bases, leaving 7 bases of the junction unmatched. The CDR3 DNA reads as TGTGCCAGCAGCTCAGGGACAGGGAGTCGTCAGCCCCAGCATTTT. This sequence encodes CASSSGTGSRQPQHF.